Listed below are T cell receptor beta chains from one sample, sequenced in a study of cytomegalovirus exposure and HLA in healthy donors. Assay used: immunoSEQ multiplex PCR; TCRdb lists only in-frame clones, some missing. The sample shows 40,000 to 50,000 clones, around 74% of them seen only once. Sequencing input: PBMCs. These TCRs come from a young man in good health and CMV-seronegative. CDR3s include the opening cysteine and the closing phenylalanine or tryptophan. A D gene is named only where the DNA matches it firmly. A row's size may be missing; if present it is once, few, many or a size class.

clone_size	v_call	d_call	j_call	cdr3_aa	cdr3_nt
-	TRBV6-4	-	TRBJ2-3	CASTNLGWTGIRTDTQYF	TGTGCCAGCACTAACCTAGGGTGGACGGGGATCCGCACAGATACGCAGTATTTT
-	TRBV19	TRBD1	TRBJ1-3	CASRQQGDSGNTIYF	TGTGCCAGCCGACAACAGGGGGACTCTGGAAACACCATATATTTT
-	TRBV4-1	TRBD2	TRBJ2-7	CASSPTLARLYEQYF	TGCGCCAGCAGCCCCACACTAGCGAGACTCTACGAGCAGTACTTC
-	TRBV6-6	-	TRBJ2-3	CASRTGAGVDTQYF	TGTGCCAGCAGGACAGGGGCGGGAGTTGATACGCAGTATTTT
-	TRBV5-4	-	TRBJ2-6	CAAGLGANVLTF	TGTGCAGCAGGGCTCGGGGCCAACGTCCTGACTTTC
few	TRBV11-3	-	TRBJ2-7	CASSLGGAHYEQYF	TGTGCCAGCAGCTTAGGGGGAGCCCACTACGAGCAGTACTTC
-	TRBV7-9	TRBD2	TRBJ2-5	CASSPLRLAEETQYF	TGTGCCAGCAGCCCACTACGACTAGCGGAAGAGACCCAGTACTTC
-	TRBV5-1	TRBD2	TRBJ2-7	CASSLDGAGALEQYF	TGCGCCAGCAGCTTGGACGGGGCGGGAGCACTCGAGCAGTACTTC
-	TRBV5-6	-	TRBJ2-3	CASSPVGTDTQYF	TGTGCCAGCAGCCCTGTCGGCACAGATACGCAGTATTTT
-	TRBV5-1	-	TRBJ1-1	CASSQLTGIEGVAIRFTEAFF	TGCGCCAGCAGCCAATTGACGGGGATAGAGGGGGTAGCCATTCGGTTTACTGAAGCTTTCTTT
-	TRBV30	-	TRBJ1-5	CAWSGHSNQPQHF	TGTGCCTGGAGTGGACATAGCAATCAGCCCCAGCATTTT
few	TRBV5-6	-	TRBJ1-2	CASSFLDGKANYGYTF	TGTGCCAGCAGCTTTTTGGACGGGAAAGCTAACTATGGCTACACCTTC
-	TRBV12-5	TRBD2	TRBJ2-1	CASGSSSGMGLGWVEQFF	TGTGCTAGTGGTTCGTCTAGCGGGATGGGGTTGGGTTGGGTTGAGCAGTTCTTC
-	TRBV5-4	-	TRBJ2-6	CASSVGFRGSGANVLTF	TGTGCCAGCAGCGTGGGTTTTAGGGGGTCCGGGGCCAACGTCCTGACTTTC
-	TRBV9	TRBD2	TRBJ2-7	CASSIGTSGYEQYF	TGTGCCAGCAGTATCGGGACTAGCGGCTACGAGCAGTACTTC
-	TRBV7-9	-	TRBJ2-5	CASSQRNGQETQYF	TGTGCCAGCAGCCAGAGGAACGGACAAGAGACCCAGTACTTC
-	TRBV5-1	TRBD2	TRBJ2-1	CASSSVAGGGNEQFF	TGCGCCAGCAGCTCCGTAGCGGGAGGCGGCAATGAGCAGTTCTTC
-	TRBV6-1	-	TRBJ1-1	CACTGQNTEAFF	TGTGCCTGCACTGGACAGAACACTGAAGCTTTCTTT
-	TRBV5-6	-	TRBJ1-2	CVSSLDSNYGYTF	TGTGTCAGCAGCTTAGACAGTAACTATGGCTACACCTTC
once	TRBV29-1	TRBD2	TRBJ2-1	CSVESALAPGGGEQFF	TGCAGCGTTGAATCCGCATTAGCACCGGGGGGGGGTGAGCAGTTCTTC
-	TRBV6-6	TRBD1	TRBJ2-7	CASSYGDRGTYEQYF	TGTGCCAGCAGTTACGGGGACAGGGGGACCTACGAGCAGTACTTC
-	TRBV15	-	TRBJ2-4	CATSRDLSENIQYF	TGTGCCACCAGCAGAGACTTGTCCGAAAACATTCAGTACTTC
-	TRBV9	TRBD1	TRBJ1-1	CASSVSGGFTEAFF	TGTGCCAGCAGCGTCTCAGGGGGCTTCACTGAAGCTTTCTTT
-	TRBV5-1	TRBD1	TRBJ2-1	CASSKDRGEQFF	TGCGCCAGCAGCAAAGACAGGGGTGAGCAGTTCTTC
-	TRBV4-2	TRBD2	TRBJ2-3	CASSHWVLAGDADTQYF	TGTGCCAGCAGCCATTGGGTACTAGCGGGAGACGCAGATACGCAGTATTTT
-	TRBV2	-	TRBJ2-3	CASRASGSTDTQYF	TGTGCCAGCAGGGCCAGCGGCTCCACAGATACGCAGTATTTT
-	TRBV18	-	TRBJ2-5	CASSPSTSGQETQYF	TGTGCCAGCTCACCCTCTACAAGCGGGCAAGAGACCCAGTACTTC
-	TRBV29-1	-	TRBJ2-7	CSVEDPSSYEQYF	TGCAGCGTTGAAGACCCGAGCTCCTACGAGCAGTACTTC